Listed below are T cell receptor beta chains from one sample, sequenced in a study of blood T cell repertoires in COVID-19. Clones were sequenced by immunoSEQ multiplex PCR, and TCRdb holds only the in-frame ones, with some missing. The sample consists of approximately 150,000 clones, around 80% of them appearing once. Source material: peripheral blood. The receptors come from a man aged 55 to 70 with active or convalescent COVID-19. Each CDR3 is given with its conserved first and last residue. D genes are given only for firm matches. Clone size, where shown, is once, few, many, or a class for clones that have expanded.

d_gene	v_gene	j_gene	abundance	CDR3aa	CDR3nt
-	TRBV3-1/TRBV3-2	TRBJ1-2	-	CASSQRGNPNYGYTF	TGTGCCAGCAGCCAAAGGGGGAACCCAAACTATGGCTACACCTTC
TRBD2	TRBV24-1	TRBJ2-1	-	CATSDLPASGSNEQFF	TGTGCCACCAGTGACCTCCCCGCTAGCGGGTCCAATGAGCAGTTCTTC
-	TRBV4-1	TRBJ1-2	once	CASSQEQGGYGYTF	TGCGCCAGCAGCCAAGAACAGGGCGGCTATGGCTACACCTTC
-	TRBV3-1/TRBV3-2	TRBJ2-5	-	CASSQVAGGQETQYF	TGTGCCAGCAGCCAAGTTGCCGGGGGCCAAGAGACCCAGTACTTC
TRBD1	TRBV5-1	TRBJ2-7	-	CASSLSPGQSYEQYF	TGCGCCAGCAGCTTATCTCCGGGACAGAGCTACGAGCAGTACTTC
-	TRBV2	TRBJ2-5	few	CASSEVFSSRVGETQYF	TGTGCCAGCAGTGAAGTCTTCTCGTCGAGGGTGGGGGAGACCCAGTACTTC
TRBD2	TRBV9	TRBJ2-3	-	CASSRTGASGEPDTQYF	TGTGCCAGCAGCCGAACGGGCGCTAGCGGGGAACCAGATACGCAGTATTTT
-	TRBV4-1	TRBJ1-5	-	CASSPVLGHSNQPQHF	TGCGCCAGCAGCCCCGTGTTGGGACATAGCAATCAGCCCCAGCATTTT
TRBD2	TRBV9	TRBJ2-2	-	CASSLSAGGNTGELFF	TGTGCCAGCAGCCTCTCAGCGGGGGGGAACACCGGGGAGCTGTTTTTT
-	TRBV2	TRBJ2-4	-	CASSPRQAILNIQYF	TGTGCCAGCAGCCCTCGACAAGCCATCCTAAACATTCAGTACTTC
-	TRBV19	TRBJ1-1	-	CASSIDRSQEKAFF	TGTGCCAGTAGTATAGATCGGTCGCAGGAAAAAGCTTTCTTT
TRBD1	TRBV7-9	TRBJ2-7	-	CASSSTGQGFYEQYF	TGTGCCAGCAGCTCCACAGGACAGGGGTTTTACGAGCAGTACTTC
TRBD1	TRBV3-1/TRBV3-2	TRBJ1-1	-	CASSQQGAGTEAFF	TGTGCCAGCAGCCAGCAGGGGGCGGGAACTGAAGCTTTCTTT
-	TRBV13	TRBJ2-1	-	CASSLGLNNEQFF	TGTGCCAGCAGCTTAGGACTAAACAATGAGCAGTTCTTC
-	TRBV11-3	TRBJ2-1	-	CASSLGTVSYNEQFF	TGTGCCAGCAGCTTAGGGACAGTCTCCTACAATGAGCAGTTCTTC
TRBD1	TRBV19	TRBJ1-5	-	CASKGQGISNQPQHF	TGTGCCAGTAAAGGACAGGGGATAAGCAATCAGCCCCAGCATTTT
TRBD1	TRBV11-1	TRBJ2-2	-	CASSFRGPNTGELFF	TGTGCCAGCAGCTTTAGGGGGCCGAACACCGGGGAGCTGTTTTTT
TRBD2	TRBV5-1	TRBJ2-3	few	CASSLAGPTDTQYF	TGCGCCAGCAGCTTAGCGGGGCCCACAGATACGCAGTATTTT
-	TRBV28	TRBJ2-5	-	CASSFESQQETQYF	TGTGCCAGCAGTTTTGAGTCACAGCAAGAGACCCAGTACTTC
-	TRBV12-3/TRBV12-4	TRBJ2-2	-	CASSLFGGELFF	TGTGCCAGCAGTCTTTTCGGCGGGGAGCTGTTTTTT
-	TRBV29-1	TRBJ2-7	-	CSVAQTAYEQYF	TGCAGCGTTGCACAGACAGCCTACGAGCAGTACTTC
-	TRBV6-6	TRBJ2-7	-	CASRRGQGGPERREQYF	TGTGCCAGCAGACGAGGACAGGGAGGGCCCGAAAGACGAGAGCAGTACTTC
-	TRBV5-1	TRBJ1-1	-	CASSYVAELNTEAFF	TGCGCCAGCAGCTACGTAGCGGAGCTGAACACTGAAGCTTTCTTT
TRBD1	TRBV28	TRBJ1-2	few	CASETGLYGYTF	TGTGCCAGCGAGACAGGGCTCTATGGCTACACCTTC
-	TRBV15	TRBJ1-1	-	CATSRDVAVSLNTEAFF	TGTGCCACCAGCAGAGATGTAGCAGTCTCTTTGAACACTGAAGCTTTCTTT
-	TRBV6-1	TRBJ1-2	-	CASSDNPNYGYTF	TGTGCCAGCAGTGACAATCCCAACTATGGCTACACCTTC
-	TRBV2	TRBJ2-5	-	CASREDRTQYF	TGTGCCAGCAGGGAAGATAGGACCCAGTACTTC
TRBD2	TRBV7-2	TRBJ2-5	-	CASSSMGGVETQYF	TGTGCCAGCAGCTCCATGGGGGGGGTCGAGACCCAGTACTTC
-	TRBV27	TRBJ1-3	-	CASSSEPGNTIYF	TGTGCCAGCAGCTCGGAGCCGGGAAACACCATATATTTT
TRBD2	TRBV5-1	TRBJ2-1	-	CASSSPGLAGLNEQFF	TGCGCCAGCAGCTCCCCGGGACTAGCGGGCCTAAATGAGCAGTTCTTC
TRBD1	TRBV11-2	TRBJ1-3	-	CASSLTGTGVDTIYF	TGTGCCAGCAGCTTAACCGGGACAGGGGTGGACACCATATATTTT
TRBD1	TRBV7-2	TRBJ1-5	few	CASSLGQGFNQPQHF	TGTGCCAGCAGCTTAGGACAGGGGTTCAATCAGCCCCAGCATTTT
TRBD1	TRBV19	TRBJ1-3	-	CATGGQGISGNTIYF	TGTGCCACCGGAGGACAGGGGATCTCTGGAAACACCATATATTTT
-	TRBV10-3	TRBJ1-2	-	CAISEPAAGNYGYTF	TGTGCCATCAGTGAACCCGCAGCGGGCAACTATGGCTACACCTTC
TRBD2	TRBV7-6	TRBJ2-1	-	CASSKLAGGPGNEQFF	TGTGCCAGCAGCAAACTAGCGGGGGGGCCAGGTAATGAGCAGTTCTTC
-	TRBV5-4	TRBJ2-7	-	CASSWKGGPYEQYF	TGTGCCAGCAGCTGGAAGGGGGGGCCGTACGAGCAGTACTTC
-	TRBV23-1	TRBJ2-7	-	CASSPNREASYEQYF	TGCGCCAGCAGCCCCAACAGGGAAGCCTCCTACGAGCAGTACTTC
-	TRBV5-1	TRBJ1-4	-	CASSLIATNEKLFF	TGCGCCAGCAGCTTGATAGCAACTAATGAAAAACTGTTTTTT
-	TRBV5-1	TRBJ1-2	-	CASSITGAPETNYGYTF	TGCGCCAGCAGTATTACAGGAGCGCCTGAAACTAACTATGGCTACACCTTC
TRBD1	TRBV12-3/TRBV12-4	TRBJ2-3	-	CASRGQDRWQYF	TGTGCCAGTAGGGGGCAGGACCGATGGCAGTATTTT
TRBD2	TRBV9	TRBJ2-3	-	CASSARGTSGPSDTQYF	TGTGCCAGCAGCGCCCGGGGGACTAGCGGCCCATCAGATACGCAGTATTTT
TRBD1	TRBV29-1	TRBJ1-1	-	CSVDNRGRNTEAFF	TGCAGCGTAGATAACAGGGGGCGGAACACTGAAGCTTTCTTT